This T cell receptor beta chain appears in the sequencing data of a study of blood T cell repertoires in COVID-19. Study information: Whether acute or convalescent, the COVID-19 samples came from the United States, Italy and Spain. From T cells, B-cell-depleted T cells, or PBMCs came the material, which was cDNA or gDNA.

The CDR3 is 13 amino acids. Between the trimmed V and J ends, which lost 4 bases and 0 bases, there was a span of 6 bases. Germline values: CDR1 SNHLY, CDR2 FYNNEI. Under the authors' procedure: How many nucleated cells were present was estimated from reference gene primer amplification. Measured with immunoSEQ multiplex PCR; TCRdb has only the in-frame clones, and not every one. D and trimming come from the DNA, and the V and J calls and clone size come from that table. The data contain around 220,000 clones, 65% to 85% of them seen just once; the ten biggest clones take up 10%. The V gene is TRBV2, the J gene TRBJ1-1; no reliable D call. What was sequenced was peripheral blood. This TCR came from a woman older than 75 with acute or convalescent COVID-19. CDR3 protein: CASSVQMNTEAFF. CDR3 coding DNA: TGTGCCAGCAGTGTACAGATGAACACTGAAGCTTTCTTT.